The rows below give T cell receptor beta chains drawn from one sample of a study of T cell changes during pregnancy in multiple sclerosis. Only in-frame clones appear in the TCRdb table, and some are missing; sequencing was by immunoSEQ multiplex PCR. Among just under 65,000 clones listed, less than 95% were seen once. Sequenced material: peripheral blood, taken in the second trimester of pregnancy. The receptor source for this set is a female donor in good health, enrolled as a control in a pregnancy study. Each CDR3 is given with its conserved first and last residue. The D gene is left open where the match is weak. Size values are once, few and many counts, or a class for expanded clones, and some rows have none.

DNA | CDR3 | D | V | size | J
TGCGCCAGCAGCCCTTCGGAGGCGATTTCTGGAAACACCATATATTTT | CASSPSEAISGNTIYF | - | TRBV4-1 | once | TRBJ1-3
TGTGCCAGCAGTTTTGACTCCAGCTACAATGAGCAGTTCTTC | CASSFDSSYNEQFF | - | TRBV28 | - | TRBJ2-1
TGTGCCAGCAGTCCCGGACTAGCCGGCACCGGGGAGCTGTTTTTT | CASSPGLAGTGELFF | TRBD2 | TRBV27 | - | TRBJ2-2
TGCACCAGCAGCCAAGTTTCTTCGGAGGCTGGGGCCAACGTCCTGACTTTC | CTSSQVSSEAGANVLTF | - | TRBV1 | - | TRBJ2-6
TGTGCCAGCAGTTCAGTGGGGGAGGGCTACGAGCAGTACTTC | CASSSVGEGYEQYF | TRBD2 | TRBV27 | - | TRBJ2-7
TGCAGCGTTGAAGAAGGGGGCTTCTTCTTC | CSVEEGGFFF | TRBD1 | TRBV29-1 | - | TRBJ2-1
TGTGCCTGGAGCGGACTAGCGGGGTTCCGCGATACGCAGTATTTT | CAWSGLAGFRDTQYF | TRBD2 | TRBV30 | once | TRBJ2-3
TGTGCCAGCAGGGAGGCCCAGGCAGATACGCAGTATTTT | CASREAQADTQYF | - | TRBV6-1 | - | TRBJ2-3
TGTGCCAGCAGCTTAGGGAGAACAGATACGCAGTATTTT | CASSLGRTDTQYF | - | TRBV7-2 | - | TRBJ2-3
TGTGCCAGCAGTTCCCCCCGGCTAGCGGGCACCTACGAGCAGTACTTC | CASSSPRLAGTYEQYF | TRBD2 | TRBV6-5 | - | TRBJ2-7
TGTGCCAGCAGTGAAAGGGACAGGACACACACTGAAGCTTTCTTT | CASSERDRTHTEAFF | TRBD1 | TRBV25-1 | - | TRBJ1-1
TGTGCCAGCAGTGATATTAGCGGACTAGCGGGAGTGTACGAGCAGTACTTC | CASSDISGLAGVYEQYF | TRBD2 | TRBV2 | - | TRBJ2-7
TGCGCCAGCAGCTTGGGGACAGGGGGGGACATTCAGTACTTC | CASSLGTGGDIQYF | TRBD1 | TRBV5-1 | few | TRBJ2-4
TGTGCCAGCAGCCCCGGACAGGGAATGAACACTGAAGCTTTCTTT | CASSPGQGMNTEAFF | TRBD1 | TRBV7-9 | - | TRBJ1-1
TGTGCCAGCTCACCGTCAGATGTCTCCTACGAGCAGTACTTC | CASSPSDVSYEQYF | - | TRBV18 | - | TRBJ2-7
TGTGCCAGTAGTACCAGGGGTATGCGGGGCTACACCTTC | CASSTRGMRGYTF | - | TRBV19 | few | TRBJ1-2
TGCGCCAGCAGCTTGAGGCTAGAGGGTGAGCAGTTCTTC | CASSLRLEGEQFF | - | TRBV5-1 | - | TRBJ2-1
TGTGCCAGCAGCCGGACAGGCTTCGGGGGCTACACCTTC | CASSRTGFGGYTF | TRBD1 | TRBV5-6 | - | TRBJ1-2
TGTGCCAGCAGTGACGCCCGGGAATTTAATGAAAAACTGTTTTTT | CASSDAREFNEKLFF | - | TRBV6-1 | few | TRBJ1-4
TGTGCCAGCAGCCCATCTCTAGCGGGAGTGTACGAGCAGTACTTC | CASSPSLAGVYEQYF | TRBD2 | TRBV5-4 | - | TRBJ2-7
TGTGCCACCAGGACGCGGCGGGAGGCAGGGGATGAGCAGTTCTTC | CATRTRREAGDEQFF | TRBD2 | TRBV6-6 | - | TRBJ2-1
TGCGCCAGCAGCTTTCCAGGGAACGAGCAGTACTTC | CASSFPGNEQYF | - | TRBV5-1 | - | TRBJ2-7
TGTGCCAGCAGCTTGGTTCCCGGCTCTGGAAACACCATATATTTT | CASSLVPGSGNTIYF | - | TRBV5-5 | - | TRBJ1-3
TGTGCCAGCAGCCCAAGGGACAGGGGGAACTATGGCTACACCTTC | CASSPRDRGNYGYTF | TRBD1 | TRBV13 | - | TRBJ1-2
TGTGCCAGCAGCTTAGCAGTGCGGAACACTGAAGCTTTCTTT | CASSLAVRNTEAFF | - | TRBV7-8 | - | TRBJ1-1
TGTGCCAGCTCATCAGGGCAGGTACCAGAGACCCAGTACTTC | CASSSGQVPETQYF | - | TRBV18 | - | TRBJ2-5
TGTGCCAGCAGCCTAGCGTCTTTCGGGACCGGGGAGCTGTTTTTT | CASSLASFGTGELFF | - | TRBV7-6 | - | TRBJ2-2